The clone carrying this T cell receptor beta chain has just a few counts. The PCR ran on 60 Vbeta and 13 Jbeta primers. This table comes from immunoSEQ multiplex PCR, and its TCRdb copy is limited to in-frame clones, with some not included. This table holds about 130,000 clones, 80% found once. The CDR3 runs 15 residues. V was clipped by 4 bases and J by 4 bases, with 13 bases between them. Germline V gene data show CDR1 as MNHEY and CDR2 as SVGAGI. These data belong to a study of cytomegalovirus exposure and HLA in healthy donors. The V gene is TRBV6-5, the J gene TRBJ2-2, with TRBD1 as a possible D gene (6 bases). Sequencing was performed on PBMCs. This receptor was identified in a man aged 35-49 years in good health and CMV-seronegative. DNA for the CDR3: TGTGCCAGCAGTTCCAGGGGTGGGGGCACCGGGGAGCTGTTTTTT. This sequence encodes CASSSRGGGTGELFF.